This record covers a single TCR beta chain. Its antigen is not known. Following RNA extraction, reverse transcription yielded cDNA that acted as the sequencing template. Assay: immunoSEQ multiplex PCR; the TCRdb copy retains only in-frame clones and omits some. This table has roughly 170,000 clones, 58% appearing once. The sample belongs to a study of CD8+ T cells in alopecia areata. Trimming stripped 3 bases from V and 2 bases from J, with 11 bases between. CDR3 length: 15 amino acids. Germline CDR1 LNHDA, CDR2 SQIVND (reference sequence). Treatment meaning: oral pan-JAK inhibitor, 5-10 mg twice daily. Study outcomes and limitations: In blood and scalp, many expanded lesional clones persisted during tofacitinib.

The chain carries TRBV19 and TRBJ2-1, with D possibly being TRBD2 (6 bases). The specimen comprised CD8+ T cells sorted from blood, sampled at week 24, from a patient treated with tofacitinib. This TCR was recovered from a human donor with alopecia areata. CDR3 sequence reads: CASSIGSGAYNEQFF. The CDR3 DNA reads as TGTGCCAGTAGTATCGGTAGCGGAGCCTACAATGAGCAGTTCTTC.